The subject of this entry is one T cell receptor beta chain. What it binds is unknown. Compared with germline, one end of the junction differs, possibly owing to a read error. The data were obtained in a study of T-cell memory formation after mild COVID-19. Findings and caveats of the study: A second wave expanding day 15 to 37 was CD4+-biased; contracting clones were balanced. Memory from before infection featured some responding clones, which suggests cross-reactive memory joined.

Looked up from germline, CDR1 is LGHDT and CDR2 is YNNKEL (reference sequence). The CDR3 consists of 13 residues. MiXCR, run by TCRdb on the 5' RACE reads, gives a single entry per CDR3 protein. The sample comprises around 370,000 distinct CDR3 sequences, under 25% of which are singletons, and around 13% rests with the top ten. The V call is TRBV3-1, the J call TRBJ1-5; D remains unclear. This receptor was taken from an adult woman who had mild COVID-19 (a few samples of this study predate the infection). Cell type and time point are not known. The sequenced sample consisted of PBMCs or a T cell subset sorted from them (not recorded which). CDR3 sequence reads: CASSQDGQQPKHF. Written as DNA, the CDR3 is TGTGCCAGCAGCCAAGACGGGCAACAGCCCAAGCATTTT.